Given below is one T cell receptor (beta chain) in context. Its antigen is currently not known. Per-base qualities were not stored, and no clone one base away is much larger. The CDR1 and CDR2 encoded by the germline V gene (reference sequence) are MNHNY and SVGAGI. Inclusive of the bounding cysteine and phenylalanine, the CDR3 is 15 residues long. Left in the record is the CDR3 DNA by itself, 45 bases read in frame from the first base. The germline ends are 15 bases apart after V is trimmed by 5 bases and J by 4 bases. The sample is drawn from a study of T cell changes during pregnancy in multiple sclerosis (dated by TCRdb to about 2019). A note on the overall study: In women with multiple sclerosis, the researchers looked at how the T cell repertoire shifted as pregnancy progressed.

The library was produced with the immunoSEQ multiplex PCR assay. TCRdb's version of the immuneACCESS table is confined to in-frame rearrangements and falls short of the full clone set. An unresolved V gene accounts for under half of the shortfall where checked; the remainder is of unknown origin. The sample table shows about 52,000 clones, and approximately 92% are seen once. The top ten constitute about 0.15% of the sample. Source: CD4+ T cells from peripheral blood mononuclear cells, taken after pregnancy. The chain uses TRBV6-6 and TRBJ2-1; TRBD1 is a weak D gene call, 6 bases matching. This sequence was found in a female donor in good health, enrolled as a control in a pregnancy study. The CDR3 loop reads CASSTRGHLYNEQFF. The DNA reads TGTGCCAGCAGTACAAGGGGACACCTTTACAATGAGCAGTTCTTC.